This T cell receptor beta chain was captured by sequencing in a study of T cell clones after liver transplantation. Using immunoSEQ multiplex PCR, the repertoire was profiled, and TCRdb retains in-frame clones only, with some absent. The profile shows more than 95,000 clones, about nine tenths of them singletons. From germline, CDR1 is SGHRS and CDR2 YFSETQ. V was shortened by 4 bases and J by 2 bases, with 13 bases between the two germline ends. CDR3 length: 14 residues. This sequence joins TRBV5-1 and TRBJ2-7, with D perhaps TRBD1 (6 bases). The receptor was isolated from a human patient who received a liver transplant. Some T cells may arise from the graft donor. The sequences come from CD4+ T cells from blood, collected 12 months after liver transplant. The CDR3 sequence is CASSVMTGTYEQYF. CDR3 in DNA: TGCGCCAGCAGCGTAATGACAGGAACCTACGAGCAGTACTTC.